The 7 T cell receptor beta chains below were found in one sample sequenced in a study of T cell repertoires in ileal Crohn's disease. Time point indicated: neoterminal ileum biopsy at postoperative endoscopy, about 6 months after surgery. Assay: immunoSEQ multiplex PCR; the TCRdb copy retains only in-frame clones and omits some. The data contain around 4,200 clones, around four fifths of them singletons. The sample consisted of ileal tissue. The receptors originated from an adult with Crohn's disease.

This clone was seen only a few times. The chain is built from TRBV11-2 and TRBJ2-1, with TRBD1 matching 10 bases. Germline-derived CDR1 and CDR2 are SGHAT and FQNNGV. The CDR3 is made up of 16 amino acids. Trimming took 7 bases from V and 4 from J; bases not matched to a gene: 10. Here the CDR3 DNA reads TGTGCCAGCACCTGGGGGACAGGGGACCCTTACAATGAGCAGTTCTTC. Residues: CASTWGTGDPYNEQFF.

This chain connects TRBV7-2 to TRBJ2-1; 7 positions agree with TRBD1. Unmatched junction bases numbered 13, after V lost 7 bases and J lost 7 bases. The CDR3 has 15 residues. Germline V lookup: CDR1 SGHTA, CDR2 FQGNSA. This CDR3 is CASKLQGDGINEQFF. The CDR3 DNA is TGTGCCAGCAAACTTCAGGGGGACGGAATAAATGAGCAGTTCTTC.

The chain couples TRBV6-1 to TRBJ1-5, with TRBD1 matching over 7 bases. The CDR3 totals 13 residues. V was clipped by 11 bases and J by 7 bases; unmatched bases: 11. Germline values: CDR1 MNHNS, CDR2 SASEGT. In nucleotides, the CDR3 is TGTGCCTGCAAGGAGGGGGCGCGACAGCCCCAGCATTTT. Encoded protein: CACKEGARQPQHF.

Only a few counts were recorded for this clone. The chain links TRBV27 to TRBJ2-3, with 12 nucleotides matching TRBD2. This CDR3 region has 18 residues. Losses at the gene ends were 6 bases for V and 0 bases for J; bases not matched to a gene: 10. Germline V gene sequence: CDR1 MNHEY, CDR2 SMNVEV (reference sequence). Here the CDR3 DNA reads TGTGCCAGCAGACAACTAGCGGGAGGTATATTTAGCACAGATACGCAGTATTTT. This encodes CASRQLAGGIFSTDTQYF.

J is TRBJ2-1 and V is TRBV7-6; 13 bases agree with TRBD2. Looked up from germline, CDR1 is SGHVS and CDR2 is FNYEAQ. Trimming cost V 5 bases and J 5 bases; bases outside gene matches: 3. There are 15 residues in the CDR3. CDR3 nucleotides: TGTGCCAGCAGCCCCGGGACTAGCGGGAACAATGAGCAGTTCTTC. Its translation: CASSPGTSGNNEQFF.

The rearrangement joins TRBV28 to TRBJ2-7, with 9 bases aligning to TRBD1. Trimming took 3 bases from V and 5 from J; bases not matched to a gene: 11. Germline CDR1 MDHEN, CDR2 SYDVKM. The CDR3 totals 16 residues. The CDR3 coding sequence is TGTGCCAGCAGTTTGGGGCCCGGGACAGGGATCCACGAGCAGTACTTC. Amino acid sequence: CASSLGPGTGIHEQYF.

V gene TRBV27 combines with J gene TRBJ1-1, with 8 bases fitting TRBD1. The CDR3 totals 12 residues. Germline CDR1 is MNHEY and CDR2 is SMNVEV (reference sequence). V shed 10 bases, J shed 8 bases, and the junction held 9 bases outside the gene matches. This CDR3 reads CAIRTGLGEAFF. The CDR3 DNA is TGTGCCATCAGGACAGGGTTGGGCGAAGCTTTCTTT.